This TCR beta chain was retrieved from a study of CD8+ T cells in alopecia areata. Study-wide findings and caveats: Scalp sequencing captures resident alphabeta T cells of normal skin too.

Reverse transcribed after extraction, RNA yielded cDNA as the sequencing template. The assay was immunoSEQ multiplex PCR, and TCRdb's table has in-frame clones only and misses some. This sample carries around 200,000 clones, roughly 62% of them seen once, and the ten largest clones take over 9.5%. Treatment in this sample: oral pan-JAK inhibitor, 5-10 mg twice daily. The trim removed 3 bases at V and 5 bases at J, leaving 3 bases unmatched. Germline values: CDR1 SQVTM, CDR2 ANQGSEA. The CDR3 has 14 residues. The sample holds a few counts of this clone. The antigen is undetermined. This receptor was obtained from a human donor with alopecia areata. This chain connects TRBV29-1 to TRBJ2-4; 11 bases match TRBD2. Sequencing was performed on CD8+ T cells sorted from blood, taken at week 24, from a patient treated with tofacitinib. The CDR3 coding sequence is TGCAGCGTTGATACTAGCGGGGGAGAAAACATTCAGTACTTC. It codes for CSVDTSGGENIQYF.